This T cell receptor beta chain was identified during a study of T cell repertoires in cytomegalovirus infection. Study overall: In the study, CMV epitopes included recently identified HLA-C-restricted and well-studied HLA-B-restricted ones. CMV infection plus the matching HLA type was flagged by public TCR beta signatures.

This clonotype was detected many times. Its specificity is not known. A single record per CDR3 protein comes from TCRdb applying MiXCR to the reads. The sample includes around 89,000 distinct CDR3 sequences, around 32% of them seen just once. Germline V gene lookup returns CDR1 MNHNS and CDR2 SASEGT. This CDR3 is built from 16 residues. Trimming stripped 6 bases from V and 3 bases from J, with 18 bases between. This receptor was taken from a human donor in good health (CMV status not recorded). Some clones in this sample may be carry-over from other donors' samples. The J gene is TRBJ2-1, the V gene TRBV6-1; TRBD2 is a possible D gene (5 bases). Here the sequenced sample was CD8+ T cells from cultured PBMCs, taken from culture after CMV antigen stimulation. CDR3 in amino acids: CASRVRGSEYYNEQFF. DNA of the CDR3: TGTGCCAGCAGAGTGCGCGGGTCAGAATACTACAATGAGCAGTTCTTC.